The clone carrying this TCR beta chain was observed a few times. Its antigen is currently unknown. TCRdb redid the calling of the 5' RACE reads with MiXCR, one entry per CDR3 protein. The table has under 200,000 distinct CDR3 sequences, around 7.2% seen once; the top ten hold 2.5%. Germline V CDR1 and CDR2: KGHSH, LQKENI. V lost 4 bases and J lost 0, with 12 bases in between. The CDR3 is 16 amino acids. This entry comes from a study of T cells after yellow fever vaccination. General study results and limits: CD4 and CD8 compartments shared a small share of clonotypes.

This receptor was obtained from a man aged 18 to 29 who received the YFV17D yellow fever vaccine. The V gene is TRBV18, the J gene TRBJ1-4; D perhaps matches TRBD1 (6 bases). Sequencing was performed on CD4+ T cells sorted from PBMCs, taken 5 to 6 days after the first yellow fever vaccination. The chain's CDR3 is CASSRQDASTNEKLFF. The DNA for the CDR3 is TGTGCCAGCTCACGACAGGACGCCTCAACTAATGAAAAACTGTTTTTT.